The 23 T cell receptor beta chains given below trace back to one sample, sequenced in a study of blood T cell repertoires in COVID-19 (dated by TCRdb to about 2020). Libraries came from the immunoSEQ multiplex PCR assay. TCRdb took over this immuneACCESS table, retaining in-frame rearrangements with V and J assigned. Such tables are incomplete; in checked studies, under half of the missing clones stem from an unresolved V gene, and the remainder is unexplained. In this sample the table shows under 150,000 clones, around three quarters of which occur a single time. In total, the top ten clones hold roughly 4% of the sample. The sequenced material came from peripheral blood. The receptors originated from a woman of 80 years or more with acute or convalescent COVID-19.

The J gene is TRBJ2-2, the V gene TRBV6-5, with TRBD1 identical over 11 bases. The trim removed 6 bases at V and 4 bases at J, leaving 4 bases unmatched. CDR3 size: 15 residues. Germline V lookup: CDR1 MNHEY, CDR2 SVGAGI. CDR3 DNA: TGTGCCAGCAGGGACAGGGGGCGCGGCACCGGGGAGCTGTTTTTT. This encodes CASRDRGRGTGELFF.

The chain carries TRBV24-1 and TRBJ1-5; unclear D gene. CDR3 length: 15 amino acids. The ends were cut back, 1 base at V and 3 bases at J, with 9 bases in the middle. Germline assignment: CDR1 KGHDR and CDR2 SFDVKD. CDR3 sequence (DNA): TGTGCCACCAGTGATTTTCAGTTTACCAATCAGCCCCAGCATTTT. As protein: CATSDFQFTNQPQHF.

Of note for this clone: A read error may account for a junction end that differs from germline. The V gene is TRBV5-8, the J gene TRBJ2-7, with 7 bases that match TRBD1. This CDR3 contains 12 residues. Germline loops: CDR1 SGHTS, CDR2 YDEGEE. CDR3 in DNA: TGTGCCAGCAGCGCGAGGGACAGAAGTACCCATTTC. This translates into CASSARDRSTHF.

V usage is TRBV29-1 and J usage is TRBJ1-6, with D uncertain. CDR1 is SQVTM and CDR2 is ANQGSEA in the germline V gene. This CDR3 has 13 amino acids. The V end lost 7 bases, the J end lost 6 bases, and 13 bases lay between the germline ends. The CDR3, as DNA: TGCAGCGCCCGGGTCGACCCTAATTCACCCCTCCACTTT. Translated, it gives CSARVDPNSPLHF.

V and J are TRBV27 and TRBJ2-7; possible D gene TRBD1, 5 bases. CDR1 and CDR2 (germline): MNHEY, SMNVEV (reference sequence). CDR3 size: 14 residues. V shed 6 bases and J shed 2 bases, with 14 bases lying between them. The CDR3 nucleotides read TGTGCCAGCAGGGCGGCAGGGTCTGCCTACGAGCAGTACTTC. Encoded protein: CASRAAGSAYEQYF.

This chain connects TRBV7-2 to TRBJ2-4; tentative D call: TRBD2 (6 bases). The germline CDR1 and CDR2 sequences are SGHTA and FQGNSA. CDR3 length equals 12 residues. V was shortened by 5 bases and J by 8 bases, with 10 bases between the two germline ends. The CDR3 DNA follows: TGTGCCAGCAGCGGGCCGGGGGACATTCAGTACTTC. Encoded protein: CASSGPGDIQYF.

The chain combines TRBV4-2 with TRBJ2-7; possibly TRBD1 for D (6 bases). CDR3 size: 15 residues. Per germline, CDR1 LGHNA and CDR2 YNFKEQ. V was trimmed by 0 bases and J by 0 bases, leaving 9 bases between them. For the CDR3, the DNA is TGTGCCAGCAGCCAAGATCAGGGGAACTCCTACGAGCAGTACTTC. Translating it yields CASSQDQGNSYEQYF.

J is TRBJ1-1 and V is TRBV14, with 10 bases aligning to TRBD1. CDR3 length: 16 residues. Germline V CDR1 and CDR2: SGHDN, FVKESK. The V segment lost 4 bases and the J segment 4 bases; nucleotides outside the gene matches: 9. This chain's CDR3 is CASSLRDRGYGTEAFF. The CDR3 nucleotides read TGTGCCAGCAGCCTCCGGGACAGGGGTTATGGCACTGAAGCTTTCTTT.

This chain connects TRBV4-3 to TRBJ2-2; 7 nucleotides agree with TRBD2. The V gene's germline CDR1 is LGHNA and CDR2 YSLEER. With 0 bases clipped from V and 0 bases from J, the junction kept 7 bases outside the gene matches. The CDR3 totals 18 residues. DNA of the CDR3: TGCGCCAGCAGCCAAGAGCCTAGCGGAGCCACGAACACCGGGGAGCTGTTTTTT. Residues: CASSQEPSGATNTGELFF.

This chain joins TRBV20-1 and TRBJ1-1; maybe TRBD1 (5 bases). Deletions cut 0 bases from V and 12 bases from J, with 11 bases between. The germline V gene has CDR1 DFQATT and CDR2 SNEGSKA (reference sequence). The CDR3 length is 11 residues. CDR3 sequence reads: CSARDRDSSFF. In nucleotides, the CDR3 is TGCAGTGCTAGAGATCGTGACAGTTCTTTCTTT.

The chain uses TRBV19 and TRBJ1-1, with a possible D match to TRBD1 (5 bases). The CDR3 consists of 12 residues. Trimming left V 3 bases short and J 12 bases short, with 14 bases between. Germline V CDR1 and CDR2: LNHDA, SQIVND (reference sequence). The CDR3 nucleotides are TGTGCCAGTAGTATTGTCATCGGGGGACCTTTCTTT. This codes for CASSIVIGGPFF.

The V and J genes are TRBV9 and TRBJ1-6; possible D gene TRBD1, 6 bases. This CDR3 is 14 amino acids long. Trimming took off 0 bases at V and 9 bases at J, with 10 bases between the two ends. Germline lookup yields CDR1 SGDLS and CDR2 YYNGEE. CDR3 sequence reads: CASSVEHRASPLHF. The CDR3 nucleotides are TGTGCCAGCAGCGTAGAACACAGGGCTTCACCCCTCCACTTT.

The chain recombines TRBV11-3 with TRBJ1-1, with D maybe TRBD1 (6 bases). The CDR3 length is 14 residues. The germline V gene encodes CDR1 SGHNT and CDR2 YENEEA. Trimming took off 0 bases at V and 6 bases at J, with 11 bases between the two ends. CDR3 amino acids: CASSLDGGASEAFF. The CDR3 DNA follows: TGTGCCAGCAGCTTAGATGGGGGGGCGTCTGAAGCTTTCTTT.

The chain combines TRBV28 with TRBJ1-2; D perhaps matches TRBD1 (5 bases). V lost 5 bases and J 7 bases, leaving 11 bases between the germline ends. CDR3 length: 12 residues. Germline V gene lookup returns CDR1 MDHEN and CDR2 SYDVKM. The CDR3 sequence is CASSPFRVGYTF. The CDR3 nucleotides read TGTGCCAGCAGTCCTTTCAGGGTTGGCTACACCTTC.

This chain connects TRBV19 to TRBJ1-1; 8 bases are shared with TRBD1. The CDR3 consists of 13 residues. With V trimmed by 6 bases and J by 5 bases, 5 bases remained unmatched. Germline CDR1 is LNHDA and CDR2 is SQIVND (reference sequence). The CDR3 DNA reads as TGTGCCAGTAGCCTTCGGACAGGGACTGAAGCTTTCTTT. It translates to CASSLRTGTEAFF.

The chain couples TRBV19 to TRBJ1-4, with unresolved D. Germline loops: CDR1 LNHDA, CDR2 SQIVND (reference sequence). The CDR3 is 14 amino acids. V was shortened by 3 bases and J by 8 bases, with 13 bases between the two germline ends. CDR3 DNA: TGTGCCAGTAGTATTCGGGCAGCGGGGGAAAAACTGTTTTTT. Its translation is CASSIRAAGEKLFF.

This CDR3 reads CATSIGSLNEKLFF. The CDR3 DNA follows: TGTGCCACCAGCATCGGGTCACTTAATGAAAAACTGTTTTTT. The J gene is TRBJ1-4, the V gene TRBV15; D remains unclear. This CDR3 region has 14 residues. Germline CDR1 and CDR2: LNHNV and YYDKDF (reference sequence). Between the trimmed V and J ends, which lost 4 bases and 4 bases, there was a span of 10 bases.

The CDR3 DNA follows: TGTGCCAGCAGCCTACAGGACACGTACAATGAGCAGTTCTTC. This sequence encodes CASSLQDTYNEQFF. V and J are TRBV7-2 and TRBJ2-1; D perhaps matches TRBD1 (5 bases). The CDR3 sequence is 14 residues long. The germline CDR1 and CDR2 sequences are SGHTA and FQGNSA. V was pared by 5 bases and J by 4 bases, with 12 bases between.

In DNA, the CDR3 is TGTGCCAGCAGCACCCGACAGGGGGCGGGATCACCCCTCCACTTT. Protein sequence: CASSTRQGAGSPLHF. The rearrangement links TRBV7-2 to TRBJ1-6; 10 bases map to TRBD1. The junction had 8 bases not matched to a gene; V was cut back by 5 bases and J by 10 bases. CDR1 is SGHTA, CDR2 FQGNSA, per germline. The CDR3 covers 15 residues.

The CDR3 DNA follows: TGTGCCAGCAGCTTGGACGGGGGCACAGATACGCAGTATTTT. Translation gives CASSLDGGTDTQYF. The chain links TRBV5-8 to TRBJ2-3, with D possibly TRBD2 on 5 matching bases. The length of the CDR3 is 14 residues. Germline values: CDR1 SGHTS, CDR2 YDEGEE. The V and J ends lost 0 bases and 1 base respectively, with 6 bases between them.

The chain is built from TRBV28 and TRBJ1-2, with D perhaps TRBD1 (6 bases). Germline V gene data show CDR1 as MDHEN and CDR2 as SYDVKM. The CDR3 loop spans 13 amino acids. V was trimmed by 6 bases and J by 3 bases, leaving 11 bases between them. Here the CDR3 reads CASSLQGYYGYTF. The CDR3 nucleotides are TGTGCCAGCAGCCTACAGGGTTACTATGGCTACACCTTC.

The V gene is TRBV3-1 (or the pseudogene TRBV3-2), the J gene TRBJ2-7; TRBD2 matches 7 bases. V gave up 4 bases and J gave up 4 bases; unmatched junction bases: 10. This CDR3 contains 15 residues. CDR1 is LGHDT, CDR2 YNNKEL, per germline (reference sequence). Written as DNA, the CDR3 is TGTGCCAGCAGCCGGAGGGGCGGGAGCGGGTACGAGCAGTACTTC. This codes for CASSRRGGSGYEQYF.

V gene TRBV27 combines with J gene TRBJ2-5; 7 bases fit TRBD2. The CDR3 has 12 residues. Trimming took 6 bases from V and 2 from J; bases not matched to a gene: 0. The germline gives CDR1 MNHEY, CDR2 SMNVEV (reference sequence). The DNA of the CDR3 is TGTGCCAGCAGGGGGGGGCAAGAGACCCAGTACTTC. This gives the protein CASRGGQETQYF.